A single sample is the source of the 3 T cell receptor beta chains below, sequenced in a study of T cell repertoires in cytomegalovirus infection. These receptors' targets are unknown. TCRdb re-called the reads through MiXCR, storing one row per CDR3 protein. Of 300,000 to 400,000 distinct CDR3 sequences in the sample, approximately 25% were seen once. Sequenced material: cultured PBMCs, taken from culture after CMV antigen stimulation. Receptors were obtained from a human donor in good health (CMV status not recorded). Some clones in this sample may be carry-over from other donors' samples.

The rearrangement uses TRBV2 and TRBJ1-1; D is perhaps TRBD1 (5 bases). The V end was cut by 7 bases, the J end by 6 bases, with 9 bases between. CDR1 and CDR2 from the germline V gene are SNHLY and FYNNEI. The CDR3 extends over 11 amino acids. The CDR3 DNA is TGTGCCAGCAAAGGGGTCGCTGAAGCTTTCTTT. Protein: CASKGVAEAFF.

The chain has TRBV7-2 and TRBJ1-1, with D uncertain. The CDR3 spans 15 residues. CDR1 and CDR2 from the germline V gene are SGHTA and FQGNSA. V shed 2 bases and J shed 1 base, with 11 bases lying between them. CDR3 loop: CASSLLGFGNTEAFF. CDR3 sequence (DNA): TGTGCCAGCAGCTTACTGGGTTTCGGGAACACTGAAGCTTTCTTT. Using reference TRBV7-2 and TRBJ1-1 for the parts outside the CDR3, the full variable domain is GAGVSQSPSNKVTEKGKDVELRCDPISGHTALYWYRQSLGQGLEFLIYFQGNSAPDKSGLPSDRFSAERTGGSVSTLTIQRTQQEDSAVYLCASSLLGFGNTEAFFGQGTRLTVV.

The CDR3 protein is CASSFSGIEDNEQFF. The CDR3 nucleotides read TGTGCCAGCAGTTTTAGCGGGATAGAGGATAATGAGCAGTTCTTC. This sequence joins TRBV28 and TRBJ2-1; 8 bases align to TRBD2. The V segment lost 3 bases and the J segment 7 bases; nucleotides outside the gene matches: 8. Germline CDR1 and CDR2: MDHEN and SYDVKM. CDR3 size: 15 residues.